The clone carrying this T cell receptor (beta chain) was observed many times. Its target is unknown. The TCR beta library used iRepertoire HTBI primers with Arm-PCR amplification of CDR3. Per the authors' pipeline: Some 60 TRBV and 14 TRBJ segments were identified across samples. TCRdb re-analysed the multiplex PCR reads in MiXCR, keeping a single row per CDR3 protein. TCRdb, rather than the study authors, made the V and J calls. The sample consists of some 430,000 distinct CDR3 sequences, around a fifth of them appearing once. Documented time point: persistent/refractory GD, antithyroid drugs over 5 years with positive TRAb. Isolated PBMC RNA provided the starting material for the TCR library. The CDR3 has 18 residues. Per germline, CDR1 MDHEN and CDR2 SYDVKM. V was pared by 2 bases and J by 3 bases, with 13 bases of the junction left unmatched. These data are taken from a study of regulatory T cells in long-lasting Graves disease.

Study results and limitations: Gene preferences differed: TRBV28, TRBJ1-2, TRBJ2-5 in persistent cases.

The receptor was isolated from a female donor with Graves disease. The sample in question was peripheral blood mononuclear cells (PBMCs), obtained when the disease was refractory, from a patient treated with antithyroid drugs. The chain combines TRBV28 with TRBJ2-4; 7 bases match TRBD2. CDR3 DNA: TGTGCCAGCAGTTTAGGCGGCGGGAGTTCCCGAGGCAAAAACATTCAGTACTTC. Its protein product is CASSLGGGSSRGKNIQYF.